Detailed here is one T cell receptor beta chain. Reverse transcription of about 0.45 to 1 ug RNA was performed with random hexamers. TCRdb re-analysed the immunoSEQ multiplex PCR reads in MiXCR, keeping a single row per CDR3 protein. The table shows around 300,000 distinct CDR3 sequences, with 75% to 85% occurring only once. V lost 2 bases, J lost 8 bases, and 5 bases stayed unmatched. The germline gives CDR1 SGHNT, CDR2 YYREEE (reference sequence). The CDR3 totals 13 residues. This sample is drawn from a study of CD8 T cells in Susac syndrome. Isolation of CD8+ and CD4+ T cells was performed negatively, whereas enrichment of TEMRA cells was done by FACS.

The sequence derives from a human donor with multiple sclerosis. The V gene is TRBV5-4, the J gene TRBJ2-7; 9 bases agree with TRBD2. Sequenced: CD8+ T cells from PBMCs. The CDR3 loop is CASSLEREDQQYF. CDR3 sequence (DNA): TGTGCCAGCAGCTTAGAGCGGGAGGATCAGCAGTACTTC. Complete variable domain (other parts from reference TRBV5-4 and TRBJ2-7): ETGVTQSPTHLIKTRGQQVTLRCSSQSGHNTVSWYQQALGQGPQFIFQYYREEENGRGNFPPRFSGLQFPNYSSELNVNALELDDSALYLCASSLEREDQQYFGPGTRLTVT.